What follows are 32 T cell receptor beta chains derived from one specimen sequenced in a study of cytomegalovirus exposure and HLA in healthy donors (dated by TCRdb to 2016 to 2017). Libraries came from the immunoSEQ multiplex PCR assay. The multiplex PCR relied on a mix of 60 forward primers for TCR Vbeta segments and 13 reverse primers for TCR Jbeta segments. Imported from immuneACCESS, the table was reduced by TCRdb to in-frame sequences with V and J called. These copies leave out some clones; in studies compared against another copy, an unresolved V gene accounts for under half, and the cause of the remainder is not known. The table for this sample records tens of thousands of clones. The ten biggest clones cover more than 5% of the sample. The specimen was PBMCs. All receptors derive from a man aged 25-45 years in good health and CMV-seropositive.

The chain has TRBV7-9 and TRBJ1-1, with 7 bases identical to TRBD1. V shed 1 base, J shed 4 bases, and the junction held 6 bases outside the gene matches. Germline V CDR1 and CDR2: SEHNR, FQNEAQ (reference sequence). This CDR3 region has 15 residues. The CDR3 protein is CASSLVEQGITEAFF. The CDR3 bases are TGTGCCAGCAGCTTAGTAGAACAGGGGATCACTGAAGCTTTCTTT. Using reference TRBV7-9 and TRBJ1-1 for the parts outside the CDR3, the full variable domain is DTGVSQNPRHKITKRGQNVTFRCDPISEHNRLYWYRQTLGQGPEFLTYFQNEAQLEKSRLLSDRFSAERPKGSFSTLEIQRTEQGDSAMYLCASSLVEQGITEAFFGQGTRLTVV.

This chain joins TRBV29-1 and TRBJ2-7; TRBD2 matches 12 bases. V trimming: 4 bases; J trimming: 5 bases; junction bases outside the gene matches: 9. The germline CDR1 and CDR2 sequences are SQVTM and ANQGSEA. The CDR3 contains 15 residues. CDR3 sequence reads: CSVVLVRTSGDEQYF. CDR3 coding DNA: TGCAGCGTTGTTCTTGTGAGGACTAGCGGGGACGAGCAGTACTTC.

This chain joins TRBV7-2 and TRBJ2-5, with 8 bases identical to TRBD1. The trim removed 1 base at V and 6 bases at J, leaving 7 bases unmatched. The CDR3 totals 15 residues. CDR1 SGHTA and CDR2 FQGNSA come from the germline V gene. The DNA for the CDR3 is TGTGCCAGCAGCTTAGGGGGGACAGGTGGTAAGACCCAGTACTTC. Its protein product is CASSLGGTGGKTQYF.

CDR3 coding DNA: TGTGCCAGTAAACTAGGGGGCGGCTATGGCTACACCTTC. Translation: CASKLGGGYGYTF. The J gene is TRBJ1-2, the V gene TRBV19; 7 positions match TRBD1. V lost 7 bases, J lost 4 bases, and 6 bases stayed unmatched. Germline V lookup: CDR1 LNHDA, CDR2 SQIVND (reference sequence). The CDR3 is 13 amino acids.

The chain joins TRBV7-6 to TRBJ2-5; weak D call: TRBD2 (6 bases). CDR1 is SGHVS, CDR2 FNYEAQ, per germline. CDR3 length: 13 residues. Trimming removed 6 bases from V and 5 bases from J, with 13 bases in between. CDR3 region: CASSRGTGETQYF. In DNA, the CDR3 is TGTGCCAGCAGTCGGGGGACGGGGGAGACCCAGTACTTC.

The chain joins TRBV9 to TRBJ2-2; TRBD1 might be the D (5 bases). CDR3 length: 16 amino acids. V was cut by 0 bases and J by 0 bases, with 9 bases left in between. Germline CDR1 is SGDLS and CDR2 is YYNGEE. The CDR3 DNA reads TGTGCCAGCAGCGTAGACGTGACAGCGAACACCGGGGAGCTGTTTTTT. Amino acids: CASSVDVTANTGELFF.

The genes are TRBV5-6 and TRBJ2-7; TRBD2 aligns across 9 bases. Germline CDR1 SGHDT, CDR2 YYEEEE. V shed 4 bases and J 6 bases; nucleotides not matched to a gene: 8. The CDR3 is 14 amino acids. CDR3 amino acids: CASSPGLARFEQYF. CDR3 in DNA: TGTGCCAGCAGCCCGGGACTAGCTCGGTTCGAGCAGTACTTC. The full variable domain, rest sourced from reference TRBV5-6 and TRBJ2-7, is DAGVTQSPTHLIKTRGQQVTLRCSPKSGHDTVSWYQQALGQGPQFIFQYYEEEERQRGNFPDRFSGHQFPNYSSELNVNALLLGDSALYLCASSPGLARFEQYFGPGTRLTVT.

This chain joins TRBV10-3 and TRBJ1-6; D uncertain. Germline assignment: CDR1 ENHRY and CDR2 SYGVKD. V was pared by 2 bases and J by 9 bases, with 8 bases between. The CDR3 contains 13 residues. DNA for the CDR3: TGTGCCATCAGTGAGCCTCACAGTTCACCCCTCCACTTT. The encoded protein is CAISEPHSSPLHF.

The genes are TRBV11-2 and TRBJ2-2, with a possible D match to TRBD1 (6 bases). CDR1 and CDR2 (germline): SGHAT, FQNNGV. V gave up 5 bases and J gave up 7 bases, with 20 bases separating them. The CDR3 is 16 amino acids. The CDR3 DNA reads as TGTGCCAGCAGCCGAGTAGGGGCAGGGGTGGTCGGGGAGCTGTTTTTT. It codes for CASSRVGAGVVGELFF. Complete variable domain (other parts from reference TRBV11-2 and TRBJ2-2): EAGVAQSPRYKIIEKRQSVAFWCNPISGHATLYWYQQILGQGPKLLIQFQNNGVVDDSQLPKDRFSAERLKGVDSTLKIQPAKLEDSAVYLCASSRVGAGVVGELFFGEGSRLTVL.

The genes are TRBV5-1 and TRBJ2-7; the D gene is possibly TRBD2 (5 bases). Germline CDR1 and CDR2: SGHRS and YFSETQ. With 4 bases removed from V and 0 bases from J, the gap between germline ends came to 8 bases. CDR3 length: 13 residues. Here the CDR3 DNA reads TGCGCCAGCAGCGCCGGGAACTCCTACGAGCAGTACTTC. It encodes CASSAGNSYEQYF.

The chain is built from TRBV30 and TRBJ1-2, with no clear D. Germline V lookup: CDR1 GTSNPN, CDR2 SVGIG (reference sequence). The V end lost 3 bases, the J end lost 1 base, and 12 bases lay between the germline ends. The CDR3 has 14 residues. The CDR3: CAWSGRGNNYGYTF. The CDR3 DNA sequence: TGTGCCTGGAGCGGGCGGGGTAATAACTATGGCTACACCTTC.

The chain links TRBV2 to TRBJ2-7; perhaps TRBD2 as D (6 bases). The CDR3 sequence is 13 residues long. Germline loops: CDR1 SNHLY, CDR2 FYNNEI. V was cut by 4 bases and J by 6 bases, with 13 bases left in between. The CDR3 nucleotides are TGTGCCAGCAGTGCTGGAGGGGCTGCCGAGCAGTACTTC. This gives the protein CASSAGGAAEQYF.

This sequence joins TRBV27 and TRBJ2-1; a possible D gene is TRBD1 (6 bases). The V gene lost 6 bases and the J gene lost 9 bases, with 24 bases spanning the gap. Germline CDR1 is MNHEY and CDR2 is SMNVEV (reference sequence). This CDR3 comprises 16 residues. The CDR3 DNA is TGTGCCAGCAGACCAAGGCACGGGACACGGTCGGGTGAGCAGTTCTTC. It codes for CASRPRHGTRSGEQFF.

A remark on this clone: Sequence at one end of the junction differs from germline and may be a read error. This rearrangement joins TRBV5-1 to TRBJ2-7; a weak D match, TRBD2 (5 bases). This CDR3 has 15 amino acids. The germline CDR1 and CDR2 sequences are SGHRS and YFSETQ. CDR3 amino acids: CASSLEDVTDYEQSF. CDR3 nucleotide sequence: TGCGCCAGCAGCTTGGAGGACGTCACCGACTACGAGCAGTCCTTC.

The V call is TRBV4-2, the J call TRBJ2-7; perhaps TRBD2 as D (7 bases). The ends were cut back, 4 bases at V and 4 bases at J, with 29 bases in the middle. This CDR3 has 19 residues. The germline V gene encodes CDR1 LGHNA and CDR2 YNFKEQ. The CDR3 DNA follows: TGTGCCAGCAGCCCTAAGATGGGCGAGGGGGGGGGCTTCCGTTACGAGCAGTACTTC. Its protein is CASSPKMGEGGGFRYEQYF.

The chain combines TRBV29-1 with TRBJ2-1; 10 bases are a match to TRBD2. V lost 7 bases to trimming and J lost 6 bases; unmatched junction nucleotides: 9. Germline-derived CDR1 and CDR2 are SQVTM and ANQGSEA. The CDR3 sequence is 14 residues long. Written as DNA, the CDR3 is TGCAGCGGAATAGCGGGAGGCCCCGCCAATGAGCAGTTCTTC. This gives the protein CSGIAGGPANEQFF.

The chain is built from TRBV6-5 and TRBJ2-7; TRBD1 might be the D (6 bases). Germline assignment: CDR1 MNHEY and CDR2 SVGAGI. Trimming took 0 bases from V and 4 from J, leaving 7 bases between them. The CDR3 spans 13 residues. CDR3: CASSYSGAYEQYF. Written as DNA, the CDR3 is TGTGCCAGCAGTTACTCGGGGGCATACGAGCAGTACTTC.

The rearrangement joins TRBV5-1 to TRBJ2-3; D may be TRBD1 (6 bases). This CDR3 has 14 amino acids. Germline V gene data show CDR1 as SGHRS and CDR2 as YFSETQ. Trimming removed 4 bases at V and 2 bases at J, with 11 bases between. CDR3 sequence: CASSNGQTTDTQYF. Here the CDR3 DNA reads TGCGCCAGCAGCAACGGACAGACCACAGATACGCAGTATTTT.

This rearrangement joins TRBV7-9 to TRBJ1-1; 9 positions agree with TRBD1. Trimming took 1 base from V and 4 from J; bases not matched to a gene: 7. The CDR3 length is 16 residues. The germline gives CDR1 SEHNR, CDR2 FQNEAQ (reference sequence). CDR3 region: CASSLGTGGGSTEAFF. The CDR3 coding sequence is TGTGCCAGCAGCTTAGGCACAGGGGGCGGAAGCACTGAAGCTTTCTTT. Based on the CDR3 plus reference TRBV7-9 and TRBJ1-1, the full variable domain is DTGVSQNPRHKITKRGQNVTFRCDPISEHNRLYWYRQTLGQGPEFLTYFQNEAQLEKSRLLSDRFSAERPKGSFSTLEIQRTEQGDSAMYLCASSLGTGGGSTEAFFGQGTRLTVV.

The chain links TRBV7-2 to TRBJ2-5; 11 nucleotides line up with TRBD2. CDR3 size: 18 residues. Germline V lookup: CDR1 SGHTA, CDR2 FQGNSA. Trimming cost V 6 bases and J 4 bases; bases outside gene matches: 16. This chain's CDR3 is CASSLSWTSGPKRETQYF. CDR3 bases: TGTGCCAGCAGTCTCTCCTGGACTAGCGGGCCAAAGAGAGAGACCCAGTACTTC.

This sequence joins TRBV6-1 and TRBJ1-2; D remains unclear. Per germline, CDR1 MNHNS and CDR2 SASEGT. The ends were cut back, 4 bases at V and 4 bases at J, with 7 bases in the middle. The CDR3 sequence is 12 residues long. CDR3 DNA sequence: TGTGCCAGCAGTGGACTCGGCTATGGCTACACCTTC. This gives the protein CASSGLGYGYTF.

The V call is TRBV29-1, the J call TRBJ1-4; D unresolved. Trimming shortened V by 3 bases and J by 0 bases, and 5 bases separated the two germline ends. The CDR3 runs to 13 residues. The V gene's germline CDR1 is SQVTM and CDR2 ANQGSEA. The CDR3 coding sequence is TGCAGCGTTGACAGTGCAACTAATGAAAAACTGTTTTTT. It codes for CSVDSATNEKLFF.

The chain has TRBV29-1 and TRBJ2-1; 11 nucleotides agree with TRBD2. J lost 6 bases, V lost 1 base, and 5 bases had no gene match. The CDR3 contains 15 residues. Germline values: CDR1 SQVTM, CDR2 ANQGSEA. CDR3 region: CSVEGTSGYVNEQFF. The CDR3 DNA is TGCAGCGTTGAAGGGACTAGCGGGTATGTCAATGAGCAGTTCTTC.

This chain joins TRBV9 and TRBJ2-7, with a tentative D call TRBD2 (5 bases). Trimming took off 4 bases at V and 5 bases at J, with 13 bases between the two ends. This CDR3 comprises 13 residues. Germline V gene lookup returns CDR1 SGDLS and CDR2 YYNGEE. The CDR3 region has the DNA TGTGCCAGCAGCCCCATACCGGGGAACGAGCAGTACTTC. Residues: CASSPIPGNEQYF.

CDR3 region: CASSLGGGNQPQHF. The CDR3 DNA reads as TGCGCCAGCAGCTTGGGGGGGGGCAATCAGCCCCAGCATTTT. The J gene is TRBJ1-5, the V gene TRBV5-1; D possibly corresponds to TRBD1 (5 bases). Trimming removed 0 bases at V and 2 bases at J, with 6 bases between. The CDR3 covers 14 residues. Germline lookup yields CDR1 SGHRS and CDR2 YFSETQ.

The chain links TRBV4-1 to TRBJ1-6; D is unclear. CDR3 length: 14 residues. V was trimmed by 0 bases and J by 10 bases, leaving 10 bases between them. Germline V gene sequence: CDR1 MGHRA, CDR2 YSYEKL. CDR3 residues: CASSQDIGVSPLHF. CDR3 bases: TGCGCCAGCAGCCAAGATATCGGGGTCTCACCCCTCCACTTT.

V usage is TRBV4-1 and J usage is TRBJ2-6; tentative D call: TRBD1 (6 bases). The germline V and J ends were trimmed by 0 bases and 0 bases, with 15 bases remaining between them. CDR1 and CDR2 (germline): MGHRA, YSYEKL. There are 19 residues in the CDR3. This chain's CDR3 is CASSQDYTGPPSGANVLTF. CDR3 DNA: TGCGCCAGCAGCCAAGATTATACAGGGCCTCCCTCTGGGGCCAACGTCCTGACTTTC.

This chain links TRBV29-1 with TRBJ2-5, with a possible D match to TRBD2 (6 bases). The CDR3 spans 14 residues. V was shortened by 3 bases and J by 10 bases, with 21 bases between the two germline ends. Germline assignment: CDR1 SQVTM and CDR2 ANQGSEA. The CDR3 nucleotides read TGCAGCGTTGAGGTAGCGGAAGACGTGCCGAACCAGTACTTC. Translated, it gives CSVEVAEDVPNQYF.

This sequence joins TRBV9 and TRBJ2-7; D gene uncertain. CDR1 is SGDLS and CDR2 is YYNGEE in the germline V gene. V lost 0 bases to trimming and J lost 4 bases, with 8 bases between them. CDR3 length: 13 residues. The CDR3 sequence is CASSVGLGYEQYF. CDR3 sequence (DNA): TGTGCCAGCAGCGTAGGCCTCGGTTACGAGCAGTACTTC.

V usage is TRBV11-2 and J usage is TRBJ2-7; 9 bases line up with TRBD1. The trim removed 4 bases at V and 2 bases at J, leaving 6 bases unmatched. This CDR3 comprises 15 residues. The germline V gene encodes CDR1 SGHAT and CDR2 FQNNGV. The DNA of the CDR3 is TGTGCCAGCAGCTCCGGGACAGGGCGGACCTACGAGCAGTACTTC. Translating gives CASSSGTGRTYEQYF.

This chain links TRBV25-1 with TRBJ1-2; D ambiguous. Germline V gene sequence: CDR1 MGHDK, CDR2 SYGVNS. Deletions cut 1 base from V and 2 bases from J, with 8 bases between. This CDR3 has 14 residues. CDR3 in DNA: TGTGCCAGCAGTGAATTCGGAGGGAACTATGGCTACACCTTC. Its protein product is CASSEFGGNYGYTF.

CDR3 region: CASSEGGLEYYEQYF. CDR3 nucleotide sequence: TGTGCCAGCAGTGAAGGGGGCTTGGAGTACTACGAGCAGTACTTC. The chain combines TRBV2 with TRBJ2-7; possible D gene TRBD1, 5 bases. Trimming removed 1 base from V and 3 bases from J, with 13 bases in between. The V gene's germline CDR1 is SNHLY and CDR2 FYNNEI. This CDR3 has 15 residues.